The clone carrying this T cell receptor beta chain has only a few counts. Its antigen is unknown. There are 13 residues in the CDR3. Deletions cut 0 bases from V and 7 bases from J, with 10 bases between. Germline values: CDR1 SGHTA, CDR2 FQGTGA. Time point here: blood at routine non-recurrence follow-up after resection. No cell sorting; template was whole RNA from tumor, lung tissue or PBMC. The data originate from a study of spatial heterogeneity in lung cancer. Study-level information: Follow-up PBMC specimens underwent sequencing when available; their median timing was roughly 2 years after resection. Study results and caveats: Tumor TCRs that were ubiquitous and expanded showed up in blood more at resection than follow-up.

MiXCR was run by TCRdb on the 5' RACE reads, yielding one entry per CDR3 protein. The sample yields roughly 71,000 distinct CDR3 sequences, less than 9.5% seen once. The V and J genes are TRBV7-3 and TRBJ2-7; D possibly corresponds to TRBD1 (6 bases). The sequence derives from a female donor with early-stage non-small cell lung cancer. Sample: PBMCs, taken at follow-up. CDR3 protein: CASSLTGQREQYF. The CDR3 nucleotides are TGTGCCAGCAGCTTAACAGGACAGCGAGAGCAGTACTTC.